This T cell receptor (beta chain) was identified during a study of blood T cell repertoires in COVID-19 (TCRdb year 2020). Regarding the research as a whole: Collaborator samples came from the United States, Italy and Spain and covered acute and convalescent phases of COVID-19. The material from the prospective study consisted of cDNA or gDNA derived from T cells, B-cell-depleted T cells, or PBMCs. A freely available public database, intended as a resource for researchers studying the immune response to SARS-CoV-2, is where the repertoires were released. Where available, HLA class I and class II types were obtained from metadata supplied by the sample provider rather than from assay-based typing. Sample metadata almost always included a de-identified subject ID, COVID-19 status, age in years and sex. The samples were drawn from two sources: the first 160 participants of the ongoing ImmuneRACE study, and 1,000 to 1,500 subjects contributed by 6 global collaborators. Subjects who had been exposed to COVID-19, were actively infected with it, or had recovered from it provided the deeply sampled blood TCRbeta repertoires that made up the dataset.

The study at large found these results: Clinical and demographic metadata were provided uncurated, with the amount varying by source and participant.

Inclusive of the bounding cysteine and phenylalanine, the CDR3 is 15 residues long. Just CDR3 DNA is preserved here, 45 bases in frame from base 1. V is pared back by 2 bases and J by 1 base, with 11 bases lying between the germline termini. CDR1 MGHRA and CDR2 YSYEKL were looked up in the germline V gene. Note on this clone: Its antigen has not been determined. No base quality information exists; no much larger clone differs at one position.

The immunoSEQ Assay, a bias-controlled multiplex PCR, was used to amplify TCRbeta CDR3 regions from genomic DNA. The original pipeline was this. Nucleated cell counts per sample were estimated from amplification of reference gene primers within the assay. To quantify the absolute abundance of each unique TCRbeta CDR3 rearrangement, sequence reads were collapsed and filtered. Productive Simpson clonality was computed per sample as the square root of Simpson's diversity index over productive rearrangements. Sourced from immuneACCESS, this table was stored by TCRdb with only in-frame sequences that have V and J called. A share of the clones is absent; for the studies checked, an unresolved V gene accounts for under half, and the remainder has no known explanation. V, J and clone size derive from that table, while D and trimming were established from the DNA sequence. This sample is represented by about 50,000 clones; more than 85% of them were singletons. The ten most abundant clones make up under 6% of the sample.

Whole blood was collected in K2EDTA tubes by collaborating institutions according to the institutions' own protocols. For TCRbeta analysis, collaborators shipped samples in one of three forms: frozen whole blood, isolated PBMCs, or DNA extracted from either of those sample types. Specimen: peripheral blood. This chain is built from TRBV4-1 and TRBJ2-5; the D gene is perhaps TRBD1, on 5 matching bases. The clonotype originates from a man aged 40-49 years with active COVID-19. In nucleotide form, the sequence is TGCGCCAGCAGCCAACCGGACATTCCCCAAGAGACCCAGTACTTC. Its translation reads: CASSQPDIPQETQYF.